This T cell receptor beta chain appears in the sequencing data of a study of T-cell reconstitution after alpha-beta-depleted transplantation in children. There are many counts of this clonotype. Construction of the TCRbeta library involved unique molecular identifiers. TCRdb re-called the PCR reads through MiXCR, storing one row per CDR3 protein. Among about 300,000 distinct CDR3 sequences listed, over 9.5% were seen once. Germline assignment: CDR1 SEHNR and CDR2 FQNEAQ (reference sequence). The V and J ends lost 0 bases and 5 bases, in that order; junction bases with no gene match: 8. CDR3 length: 17 residues.

This sequence originates from a boy under three years old with acute myeloid leukemia, due to receive a stem cell transplant. The J gene is TRBJ2-3, the V gene TRBV7-9; TRBD2 agrees at 10 bases. Specimen: PBMCs, collected before TCRalphabeta/CD19-depleted stem cell transplant. The CDR3: CASSLATGLAILDTQYF. CDR3 DNA sequence: TGTGCCAGCAGCTTAGCAACGGGACTAGCGATTTTAGATACGCAGTATTTT.